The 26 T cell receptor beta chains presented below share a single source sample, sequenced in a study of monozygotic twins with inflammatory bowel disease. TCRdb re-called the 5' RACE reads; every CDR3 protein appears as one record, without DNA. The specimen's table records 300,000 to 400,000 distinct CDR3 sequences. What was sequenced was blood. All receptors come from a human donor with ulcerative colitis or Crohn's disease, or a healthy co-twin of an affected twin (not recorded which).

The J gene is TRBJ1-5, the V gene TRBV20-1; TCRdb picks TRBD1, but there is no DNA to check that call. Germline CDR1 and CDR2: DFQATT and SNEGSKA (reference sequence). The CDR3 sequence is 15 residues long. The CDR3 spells CSASLSARDNQPQHF.

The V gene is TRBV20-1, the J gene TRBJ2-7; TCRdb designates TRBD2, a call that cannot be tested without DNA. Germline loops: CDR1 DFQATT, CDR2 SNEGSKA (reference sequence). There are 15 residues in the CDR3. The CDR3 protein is CSARDRGSGGYEQYF.

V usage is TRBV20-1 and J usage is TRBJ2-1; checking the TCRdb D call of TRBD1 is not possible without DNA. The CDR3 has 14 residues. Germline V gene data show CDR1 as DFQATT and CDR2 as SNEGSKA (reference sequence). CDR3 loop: CSARRQGGYNEQFF.

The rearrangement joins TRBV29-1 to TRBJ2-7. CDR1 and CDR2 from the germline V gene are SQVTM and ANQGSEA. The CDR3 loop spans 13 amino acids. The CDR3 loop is CSVQRRIGNEQYF.

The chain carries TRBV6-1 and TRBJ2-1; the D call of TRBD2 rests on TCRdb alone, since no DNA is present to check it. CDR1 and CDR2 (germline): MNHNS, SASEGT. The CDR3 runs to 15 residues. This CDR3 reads CASSRPGLAGSEQFF.

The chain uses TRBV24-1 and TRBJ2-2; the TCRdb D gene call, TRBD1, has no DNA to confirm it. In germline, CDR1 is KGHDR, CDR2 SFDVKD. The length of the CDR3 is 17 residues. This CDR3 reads CATSEASGGKNTGELFF.

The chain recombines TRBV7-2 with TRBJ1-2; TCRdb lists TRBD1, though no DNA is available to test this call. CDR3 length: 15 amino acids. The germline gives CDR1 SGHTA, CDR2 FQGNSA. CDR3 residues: CASSSGTEPLKGYTF.

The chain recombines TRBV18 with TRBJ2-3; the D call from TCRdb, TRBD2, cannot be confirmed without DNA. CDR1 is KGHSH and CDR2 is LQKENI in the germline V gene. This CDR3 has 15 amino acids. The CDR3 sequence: CASLSGDYRTDTQYF.

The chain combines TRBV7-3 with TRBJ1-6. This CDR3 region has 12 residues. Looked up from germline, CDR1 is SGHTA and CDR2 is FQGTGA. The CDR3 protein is CASSLMSGPLHF.

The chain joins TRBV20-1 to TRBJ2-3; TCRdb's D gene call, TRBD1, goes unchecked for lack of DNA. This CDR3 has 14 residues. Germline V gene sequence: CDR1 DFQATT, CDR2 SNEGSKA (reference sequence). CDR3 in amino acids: CSASSGTGGDTQYF.

The chain's CDR3 is CASSPQGMETQYF. This chain links TRBV5-1 with TRBJ2-5; TCRdb indicates TRBD1, and absent DNA this call remains unverified. The germline V gene encodes CDR1 SGHRS and CDR2 YFSETQ. The CDR3 is 13 residues long.

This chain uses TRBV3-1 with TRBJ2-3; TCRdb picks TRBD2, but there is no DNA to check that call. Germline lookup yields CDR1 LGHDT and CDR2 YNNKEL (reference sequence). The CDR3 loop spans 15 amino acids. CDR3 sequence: CASSQRQLQRDTQYF.

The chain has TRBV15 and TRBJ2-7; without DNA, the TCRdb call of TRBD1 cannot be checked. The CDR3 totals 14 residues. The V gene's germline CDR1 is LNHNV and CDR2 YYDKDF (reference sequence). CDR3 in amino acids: CATSRDWTAYEQYF.

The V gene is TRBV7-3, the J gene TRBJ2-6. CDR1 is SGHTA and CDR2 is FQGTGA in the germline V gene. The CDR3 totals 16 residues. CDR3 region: CASSLRQGSGANVLTF.

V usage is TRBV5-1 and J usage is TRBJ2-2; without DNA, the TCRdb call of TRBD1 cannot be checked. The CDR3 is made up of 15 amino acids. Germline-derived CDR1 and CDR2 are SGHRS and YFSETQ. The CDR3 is CASSFSGWDTGELFF.

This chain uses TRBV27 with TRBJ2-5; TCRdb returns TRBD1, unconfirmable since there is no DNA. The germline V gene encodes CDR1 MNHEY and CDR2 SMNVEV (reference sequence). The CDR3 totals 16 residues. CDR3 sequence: CASSSGQGRIQETQYF.

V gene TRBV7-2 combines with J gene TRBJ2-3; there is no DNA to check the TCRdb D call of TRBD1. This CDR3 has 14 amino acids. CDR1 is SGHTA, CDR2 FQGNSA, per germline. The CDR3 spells CASSPPRKGDTQYF.

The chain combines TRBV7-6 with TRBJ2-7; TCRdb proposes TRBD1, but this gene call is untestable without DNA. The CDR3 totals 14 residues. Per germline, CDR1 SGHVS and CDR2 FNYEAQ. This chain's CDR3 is CASSAPGQPYEQYF. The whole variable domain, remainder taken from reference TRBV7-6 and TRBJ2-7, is GAGVSQSPRYKVTKRGQDVALRCDPISGHVSLYWYRQALGQGPEFLTYFNYEAQQDKSGLPNDRFSAERPEGSISTLTIQRTEQRDSAMYRCASSAPGQPYEQYFGPGTRLTVT.

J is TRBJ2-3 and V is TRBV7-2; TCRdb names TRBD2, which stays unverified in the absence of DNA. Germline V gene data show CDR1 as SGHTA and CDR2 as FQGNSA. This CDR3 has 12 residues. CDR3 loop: CASSRQLAGEYF.

The CDR3 region is CSAILVAGGLDSNQPQHF. The rearrangement joins TRBV20-1 to TRBJ1-5; the D call of TRBD1 rests on TCRdb alone, since no DNA is present to check it. Germline lookup yields CDR1 DFQATT and CDR2 SNEGSKA (reference sequence). CDR3 length: 18 amino acids.

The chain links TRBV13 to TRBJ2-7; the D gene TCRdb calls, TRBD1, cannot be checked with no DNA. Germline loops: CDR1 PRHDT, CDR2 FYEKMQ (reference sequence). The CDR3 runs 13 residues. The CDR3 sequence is CASSIQGAAEQYF.

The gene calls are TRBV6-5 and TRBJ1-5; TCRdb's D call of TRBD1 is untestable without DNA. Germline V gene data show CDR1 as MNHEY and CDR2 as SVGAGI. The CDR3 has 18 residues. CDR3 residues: CASSYTFAGAFGNQPQHF.

CDR3: CASSSDRPADTQYF. The chain employs TRBV12-3 or TRBV12-4 and TRBJ2-3; as DNA is missing, the TRBD1 call by TCRdb cannot be tested. This CDR3 spans 14 amino acids.

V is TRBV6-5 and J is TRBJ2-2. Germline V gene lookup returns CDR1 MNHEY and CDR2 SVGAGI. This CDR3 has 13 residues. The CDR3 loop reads CASRVFSTGELFF.

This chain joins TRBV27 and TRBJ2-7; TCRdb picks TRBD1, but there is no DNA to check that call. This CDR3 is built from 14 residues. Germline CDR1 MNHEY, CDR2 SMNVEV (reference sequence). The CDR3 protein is CASTRTGGPYEQYF.

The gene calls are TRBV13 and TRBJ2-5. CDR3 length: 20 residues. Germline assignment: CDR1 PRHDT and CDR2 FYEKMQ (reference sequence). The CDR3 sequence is CASSSSFGPDEEDLQETQYF. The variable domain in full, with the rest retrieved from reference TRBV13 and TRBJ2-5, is AAGVIQSPRHLIKEKRETATLKCYPIPRHDTVYWYQQGPGQDPQFLISFYEKMQSDKGSIPDRFSAQQFSDYHSELNMSSLELGDSALYFCASSSSFGPDEEDLQETQYFGPGTRLLVL.